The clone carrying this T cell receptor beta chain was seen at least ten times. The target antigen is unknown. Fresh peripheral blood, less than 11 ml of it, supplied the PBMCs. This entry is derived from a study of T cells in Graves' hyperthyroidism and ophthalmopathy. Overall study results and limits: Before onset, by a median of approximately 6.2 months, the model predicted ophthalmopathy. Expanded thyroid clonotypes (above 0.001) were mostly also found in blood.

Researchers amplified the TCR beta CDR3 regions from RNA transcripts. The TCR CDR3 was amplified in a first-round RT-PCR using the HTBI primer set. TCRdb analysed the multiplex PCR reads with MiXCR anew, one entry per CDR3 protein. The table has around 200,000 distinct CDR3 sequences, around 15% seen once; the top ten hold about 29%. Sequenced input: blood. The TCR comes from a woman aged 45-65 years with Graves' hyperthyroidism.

In DNA, the CDR3 is TGCGCCAGCAGGGAAAGGACGGGGAGCTCCTACGAGCAGTACTTC. This translates into CASRERTGSSYEQYF. V and J are TRBV5-1 and TRBJ2-7, with a tentative D call TRBD2 (5 bases). The CDR3 sequence is 15 residues long. Trimming cost V 5 bases and J 0 bases, with 15 bases left between them. Germline CDR1 SGHRS, CDR2 YFSETQ.